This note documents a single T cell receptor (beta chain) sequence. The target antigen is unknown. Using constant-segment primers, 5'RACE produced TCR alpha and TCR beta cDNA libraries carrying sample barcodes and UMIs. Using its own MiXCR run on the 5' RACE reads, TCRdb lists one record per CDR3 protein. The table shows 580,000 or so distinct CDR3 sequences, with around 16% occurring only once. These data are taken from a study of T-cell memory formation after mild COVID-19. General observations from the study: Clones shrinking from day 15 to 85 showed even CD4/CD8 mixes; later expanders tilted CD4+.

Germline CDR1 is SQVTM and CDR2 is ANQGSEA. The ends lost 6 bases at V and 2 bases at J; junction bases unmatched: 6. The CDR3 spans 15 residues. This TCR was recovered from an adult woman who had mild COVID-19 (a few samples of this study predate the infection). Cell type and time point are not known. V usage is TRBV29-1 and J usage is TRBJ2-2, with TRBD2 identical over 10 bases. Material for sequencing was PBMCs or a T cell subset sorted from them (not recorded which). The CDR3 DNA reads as TGCAGCGTCTCTGGACTAGCGGTAAACACCGGGGAGCTGTTTTTT. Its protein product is CSVSGLAVNTGELFF.